The 26 T cell receptor beta chains below come from one sample, sequenced in a study of blood T cell repertoires in COVID-19. Only in-frame clones appear in the TCRdb table, and some are missing; sequencing was by immunoSEQ multiplex PCR. The repertoire holds 330,000 or so clones, 80% to 90% seen once, with roughly 8.9% in the top ten. Sequencing was carried out using peripheral blood. The receptors shown here come from a young man with COVID-19, enrolled during active disease.

V is TRBV18 and J is TRBJ1-4, with 8 bases that match TRBD1. The junction had 12 bases not matched to a gene; V was cut back by 4 bases and J by 8 bases. The CDR3 contains 16 residues. Germline CDR1 reads KGHSH; CDR2 reads LQKENI. The CDR3 is CASSLLAGGEGEKLFF. The CDR3 DNA is TGTGCCAGCTCACTCCTCGCAGGGGGCGAGGGAGAAAAACTGTTTTTT. The entire variable domain, with the rest obtained from reference TRBV18 and TRBJ1-4, is as follows: NAGVMQNPRHLVRRRGQEARLRCSPMKGHSHVYWYRQLPEEGLKFMVYLQKENIIDESGMPKERFSAEFPKEGPSILRIQQVVRGDSAAYFCASSLLAGGEGEKLFFGSGTQLSVL.

CDR3 nucleotide sequence: TGTGCCAGCAGTATACCGGGACAGGGGACAGATACGCAGTATTTT. Its translation is CASSIPGQGTDTQYF. The V gene is TRBV6-5, the J gene TRBJ2-3, with TRBD1 matching 10 bases. Germline values: CDR1 MNHEY, CDR2 SVGAGI. This CDR3 contains 15 residues. With V trimmed by 5 bases and J by 3 bases, 5 bases remained unmatched.

This clone has a single count. This chain links TRBV20-1 with TRBJ2-5; 8 bases are shared with TRBD1. Germline V CDR1 and CDR2: DFQATT, SNEGSKA (reference sequence). The CDR3 runs to 16 residues. J lost 2 bases, V lost 3 bases, and 11 bases had no gene match. CDR3 DNA sequence: TGCAGTGCTAGTCCGCCGAGAGGACAGGGACAAGAGACCCAGTACTTC. This translates into CSASPPRGQGQETQYF.

On this clone itself: This specimen includes other DNA sequences encoding the same CDR3. The CDR3 sequence is CASSLIPSTDTQYF. CDR3 nucleotide sequence: TGTGCCAGCAGCTTAATTCCTAGCACAGATACGCAGTATTTT. The chain has TRBV7-3 and TRBJ2-3; no reliable D call. Germline V gene data show CDR1 as SGHTA and CDR2 as FQGTGA. Trimming removed 1 base from V and 0 bases from J, with 5 bases in between. The CDR3 runs 14 residues. Full variable domain (rest looked up from reference TRBV7-3 and TRBJ2-3): GAGVSQTPSNKVTEKGKYVELRCDPISGHTALYWYRQSLGQGPEFLIYFQGTGAADDSGLPNDRFFAVRPEGSVSTLKIQRTERGDSAVYLCASSLIPSTDTQYFGPGTRLTVL.

This rearrangement joins TRBV18 to TRBJ2-3, with D tentatively TRBD1 (5 bases). Trimming removed 6 bases from V and 3 bases from J, with 16 bases in between. The CDR3 sequence is 15 residues long. Per the germline V gene, CDR1 is KGHSH and CDR2 is LQKENI. The CDR3 region is CASSYRPGITDTQYF. The CDR3 DNA reads as TGTGCCAGCTCGTACAGGCCGGGTATAACAGATACGCAGTATTTT. Full variable domain (missing parts from reference TRBV18 and TRBJ2-3): NAGVMQNPRHLVRRRGQEARLRCSPMKGHSHVYWYRQLPEEGLKFMVYLQKENIIDESGMPKERFSAEFPKEGPSILRIQQVVRGDSAAYFCASSYRPGITDTQYFGPGTRLTVL.

A single count supports this clone. The chain combines TRBV9 with TRBJ1-2; D might be TRBD1 (6 bases). Per the germline V gene, CDR1 is SGDLS and CDR2 is YYNGEE. Trimming stripped 3 bases from V and 8 bases from J, with 20 bases between. This CDR3 has 15 amino acids. DNA for the CDR3: TGTGCCAGCAGCGAACTCCCGAGAAACACAGGGGGCTACACCTTC. Protein product: CASSELPRNTGGYTF.

This chain uses TRBV9 with TRBJ1-4; D is perhaps TRBD1 (6 bases). The CDR3 is 15 amino acids. Germline V gene sequence: CDR1 SGDLS, CDR2 YYNGEE. The V end was cut by 0 bases, the J end by 7 bases, with 13 bases between. CDR3 sequence: CASSVDPGVGEKLFF. CDR3 nucleotides: TGTGCCAGCAGCGTAGACCCAGGGGTTGGTGAAAAACTGTTTTTT.

V and J are TRBV7-2 and TRBJ2-7; D perhaps matches TRBD2 (6 bases). The CDR3 has 15 residues. V lost 5 bases and J lost 9, with 23 bases in between. CDR1 and CDR2 (germline): SGHTA, FQGNSA. CDR3 nucleotides: TGTGCCAGCAGCCCGGCTCACCTGGGGGGAATAGGGCAGTACTTC. Translating it yields CASSPAHLGGIGQYF.

This chain links TRBV6-5 with TRBJ2-7; a weak D match, TRBD1 (6 bases). CDR1 is MNHEY, CDR2 SVGAGI, per germline. The V and J ends lost 4 bases and 1 base respectively, with 14 bases between them. The CDR3 consists of 15 residues. CDR3 DNA sequence: TGTGCCAGCAGTTTCTCAGGGGCCTCTTCCTACGAGCAGTACTTC. It encodes CASSFSGASSYEQYF.

In DNA form, the CDR3 reads TGTGCCAGCAGTCCCCGACCGCCAACAGGGAGCAATCAGCCCCAGCATTTT. It is translated as CASSPRPPTGSNQPQHF. The gene calls are TRBV6-6 and TRBJ1-5, with D perhaps matching TRBD1 (6 bases). The CDR3 is made up of 17 amino acids. Germline CDR1 and CDR2: MNHNY and SVGAGI (reference sequence). Trimming cost V 5 bases and J 1 base, with 18 bases left between them.

The V and J genes are TRBV6-1 and TRBJ2-7, with 7 bases matching TRBD2. This CDR3 has 16 residues. Germline CDR1 and CDR2: MNHNS and SASEGT. V lost 0 bases and J lost 6; bases outside the gene matches: 11. CDR3: CASSEASGGVGSEQYF. In DNA, the CDR3 is TGTGCCAGCAGTGAAGCGTCGGGAGGTGTGGGGTCCGAGCAGTACTTC.

This sequence joins TRBV11-2 and TRBJ2-2; TRBD2 matches 7 bases. Trimming removed 3 bases from V and 5 bases from J; junction bases left unmatched: 6. The length of the CDR3 is 15 residues. CDR1 and CDR2 (germline): SGHAT, FQNNGV. The CDR3 DNA follows: TGTGCCAGCAGCTTTTTGGCTAGCGGAACCGGGGAGCTGTTTTTT. Translation gives CASSFLASGTGELFF.

The CDR3 DNA reads as TGCGCCAGCAGCAATGGACAGAGCAATCAGCCCCAGCATTTT. This translates into CASSNGQSNQPQHF. The rearrangement joins TRBV5-1 to TRBJ1-5, with a weak D call TRBD1 (6 bases). Trimming removed 4 bases at V and 1 base at J, with 9 bases between. The CDR3 runs 14 residues. The germline gives CDR1 SGHRS, CDR2 YFSETQ.

The J gene is TRBJ2-5, the V gene TRBV7-9; 9 positions agree with TRBD2. Germline CDR1 is SEHNR and CDR2 is FQNEAQ (reference sequence). This CDR3 spans 16 amino acids. Germline trimming cut 4 bases from V and 1 base from J; bases unmatched to any gene: 7. The CDR3 protein is CASSSSLAGLQETQYF. The DNA for the CDR3 is TGTGCCAGCAGCTCCTCCCTAGCGGGGCTCCAAGAGACCCAGTACTTC.

V usage is TRBV6-6 and J usage is TRBJ1-3; D remains ambiguous. V was trimmed by 5 bases and J by 0 bases, leaving 11 bases between them. The CDR3 runs 15 residues. CDR1 and CDR2 (germline): MNHNY, SVGAGI (reference sequence). CDR3 loop: CASSTTAVSGNTIYF. Written as DNA, the CDR3 is TGTGCCAGCAGTACAACAGCAGTCTCTGGAAACACCATATATTTT.

The genes are TRBV7-6 and TRBJ1-4, with no clear D. Germline CDR1 reads SGHVS; CDR2 reads FNYEAQ. Trimming pared 5 bases from V and 0 bases from J, leaving 10 bases between. CDR3 length: 15 amino acids. The CDR3 loop reads CASSTHTSTNEKLFF. The CDR3 DNA reads as TGTGCCAGCAGCACCCACACCTCAACTAATGAAAAACTGTTTTTT.

The chain employs TRBV29-1 and TRBJ1-2; 7 bases are shared with TRBD1. J was trimmed by 7 bases and V by 2 bases; bases with no gene match: 7. Looked up from germline, CDR1 is SQVTM and CDR2 is ANQGSEA. This CDR3 contains 13 residues. CDR3 residues: CSVERGLSLGYTF. In DNA form, the CDR3 reads TGCAGCGTTGAAAGGGGGCTTTCTCTTGGCTACACCTTC.

This rearrangement joins TRBV4-2 to TRBJ2-5; 8 bases are shared with TRBD2. The germline gives CDR1 LGHNA, CDR2 YNFKEQ. Trimming removed 0 bases from V and 5 bases from J; junction bases left unmatched: 5. The CDR3 is 15 residues long. CDR3 protein: CASSQEPGGWETQYF. CDR3 DNA: TGTGCCAGCAGCCAAGAACCGGGGGGGTGGGAGACCCAGTACTTC.

CDR3: CASSLVFQGYAYEQYF. The CDR3 nucleotides read TGTGCCAGCAGCTTAGTGTTCCAGGGATACGCCTACGAGCAGTACTTC. The gene calls are TRBV7-9 and TRBJ2-7; tentative D call: TRBD1 (5 bases). Germline-derived CDR1 and CDR2 are SEHNR and FQNEAQ (reference sequence). The germline V and J ends were trimmed by 1 base and 2 bases, with 15 bases remaining between them. CDR3 length: 16 amino acids.

This clone is a singleton in its sample. The chain is built from TRBV2 and TRBJ1-1; perhaps TRBD1 as D (5 bases). The germline V and J ends were trimmed by 5 bases and 0 bases, with 10 bases remaining between them. The germline CDR1 and CDR2 sequences are SNHLY and FYNNEI. This CDR3 contains 14 residues. The CDR3: CASSNGRVNTEAFF. For the CDR3, the DNA is TGTGCCAGCAGTAACGGCAGGGTGAACACTGAAGCTTTCTTT.

J is TRBJ1-1 and V is TRBV28, with a tentative D call TRBD1 (6 bases). Germline values: CDR1 MDHEN, CDR2 SYDVKM. The CDR3 extends over 16 amino acids. The germline V and J ends were trimmed by 7 bases and 8 bases, with 26 bases remaining between them. CDR3 sequence (DNA): TGTGCCAGCACCTTCTCGTTTGGGGGGGCCCGAAGGGAAGCTTTCTTT. Its translation is CASTFSFGGARREAFF.

The chain recombines TRBV11-2 with TRBJ1-6; 7 bases match TRBD1. This CDR3 contains 14 residues. Germline assignment: CDR1 SGHAT and CDR2 FQNNGV. The V and J ends lost 6 bases and 3 bases, in that order; junction bases with no gene match: 2. CDR3 coding DNA: TGTGCCAGCAGACCAGGGGGCTATAATTCACCCCTCCACTTT. Encoded protein: CASRPGGYNSPLHF.

The V gene is TRBV5-8, the J gene TRBJ1-5; D is uncertain. Germline-derived CDR1 and CDR2 are SGHTS and YDEGEE. The length of the CDR3 is 14 residues. Trimming removed 1 base from V and 2 bases from J, with 7 bases in between. In DNA, the CDR3 is TGTGCCAGCAGCTTGCGGGTGGGCAATCAGCCCCAGCATTTT. Translated: CASSLRVGNQPQHF.

The chain uses TRBV30 and TRBJ2-1, with 9 bases lining up with TRBD1. The CDR3 has 16 amino acids. The V gene end was trimmed by 3 bases and the J gene end by 7 bases; junction bases not matched to a gene: 13. The germline gives CDR1 GTSNPN, CDR2 SVGIG (reference sequence). CDR3 sequence reads: CAWSRRDRALENEQFF. CDR3 DNA sequence: TGTGCCTGGAGCAGGAGGGACAGGGCATTAGAAAATGAGCAGTTCTTC.

This clone was seen only a few times. The chain links TRBV18 to TRBJ2-2; D unresolved. The CDR3 length is 15 residues. Germline lookup yields CDR1 KGHSH and CDR2 LQKENI. The germline V and J ends were trimmed by 4 bases and 1 base, with 10 bases remaining between them. CDR3 sequence (DNA): TGTGCCAGCTCACTAAACTCCATGAACACCGGGGAGCTGTTTTTT. Amino acid sequence: CASSLNSMNTGELFF.

V usage is TRBV11-3 and J usage is TRBJ2-5, with D maybe TRBD2 (7 bases). The CDR3 loop spans 15 amino acids. In germline, CDR1 is SGHNT, CDR2 YENEEA. V was clipped by 6 bases and J by 5 bases, with 19 bases between them. In DNA form, the CDR3 reads TGTGCCAGCAGGGCGGGCCTCGGGGGGCGCGAGACCCAGTACTTC. Residues: CASRAGLGGRETQYF.